Listed here are 2 T cell receptor beta chains from one sample, sequenced in a study of CD8 T cells in ankylosing spondylitis. Overall study findings and caveats: A TCR beta motif made of roughly eight highly homologous variants seemed typical of ankylosing spondylitis blood.

The antigens for these receptors are not known. TCRdb analysed the 5' RACE reads with MiXCR anew, one entry per CDR3 protein. The table includes just under 550,000 distinct CDR3 sequences, 9.5% to 15% detected once. Source material: blood, either unsorted or a sorted T cell fraction (not recorded which). The receptor source for this set is a male donor with ankylosing spondylitis.

V and J are TRBV5-4 and TRBJ2-2; 11 bases line up with TRBD1. The germline V gene has CDR1 SGHNT and CDR2 YYREEE (reference sequence). With 4 bases clipped from V and 5 bases from J, the junction kept 4 bases outside the gene matches. The CDR3 runs 15 residues. The CDR3 sequence: CASSQGQGVTGELFF. DNA of the CDR3: TGTGCCAGCAGCCAGGGACAGGGGGTGACCGGGGAGCTGTTTTTT.

This clonotype was seen a handful of times. This chain connects TRBV6-2 or TRBV6-3 to TRBJ2-2; D possibly matches TRBD1 or TRBD2 (5 bases each). The V and J ends lost 5 bases and 9 bases respectively, with 16 bases between them. The CDR3 has 14 residues. Germline-derived CDR1 and CDR2 are MNHEY and SVGEGT. The CDR3 loop is CASSDGTPRRELFF. CDR3 DNA: TGTGCCAGCAGTGACGGGACCCCGAGGAGGGAGCTGTTTTTT.